This record concerns one T cell receptor beta chain sequence. Antigen: not known. In the PCR, 60 Vbeta and 13 Jbeta primers were used. Here immunoSEQ multiplex PCR was the method, and the copy in TCRdb shows in-frame clones only, minus some. The sample lists around 110,000 clones, 9.5% seen once, with less than 4% in the top ten. This specimen comes from a study of cytomegalovirus exposure and HLA in healthy donors. CDR3 length equals 15 residues. From germline, CDR1 is SGDLS and CDR2 YYNGEE. V lost 4 bases and J lost 4, with 15 bases in between. General study points: Several of the most significant clusters appeared linked to common viral pathogens, based on a later analysis. There were 150 to 200 TCR beta chains listed as cytomegalovirus-associated.

The sample taken for sequencing was PBMCs. The TCR comes from a man aged 25 to 40 in good health and CMV-seronegative. The chain couples TRBV9 to TRBJ2-1, with D possibly being TRBD2 (5 bases). CDR3 nucleotide sequence: TGTGCCAGCAGCCCGGCAGCGGACCCATACAATGAGCAGTTCTTC. Its protein is CASSPAADPYNEQFF.